This T cell receptor beta chain was identified in a study of T cells in Graves' hyperthyroidism and ophthalmopathy (dated by TCRdb to between 2018 and 2020). Study-wide context: Peripheral blood samples were taken at initial diagnosis, before any treatment was given. The paper reports TCR Vbeta CDR3 sequencing of approximately 140 peripheral blood samples: approximately 41 ophthalmopathy, under 80 hyperthyroidism and 17 progressor patients. After blood sampling, hyperthyroidism patients were treated with methimazole at a starting dose of 30 mg daily, and ophthalmopathy patients were treated with high-dose intravenous methylprednisolone. Prospective prediction of ophthalmopathy was tested in an independent validation cohort consisting of 18 to 20 hyperthyroidism patients and over 15 patients who later progressed to ophthalmopathy. To identify distinguishing TCR V-J signatures, a discovery cohort of roughly 100 patients was used, comprising 43 with Graves' ophthalmopathy and about 59 with stable Graves' hyperthyroidism. The 100 discovery patients were randomly split 7:3 into training and test sets. In more than 5 Graves' hyperthyroidism patients, the study also compared T-cell repertoires from thyroid tissue with T-cell repertoires from blood. Study-wide conclusions, independent of this receptor: Sample size was not statistically predetermined, and blinding of investigators to group allocation was not performed. In validation, the model predicted progression to ophthalmopathy a median of about 6 months before onset, with about 67% sensitivity and about 72% specificity. In cross-validation, a model built on a 13 V-J signature told ophthalmopathy apart from stable hyperthyroidism with approximately 90% sensitivity and 81% to 82% specificity, and in testing the same model reached 80%/75%. Most expanded thyroid clonotypes (frequency above 0.001) were also detected in blood, suggesting blood repertoires may reflect thyroid immune responses.

TCR beta CDR3 regions were amplified from RNA transcripts. The TCR CDR3 was subjected to a first round of RT-PCR using the HTBI primer set and the Qiagen OneStep RT-PCR kit. Libraries were constructed in a second round of multiplex PCR, after which size selection and purification were performed. Paired-end sequencing of the libraries was performed with 100 bp reads on an Illumina HiSeq2000. The original methods were these. SOAPnuke was used to process the raw data, removing reads that contained adapters or uncalled bases, had a mean Phred below 15, or lacked an exact match to the constant primer or identifier. High-quality paired reads were merged using COPE v1.2.5, and each unique nucleotide sequence was defined as a clonotype. Clonotypes were aligned to IMGT TRBV, TRBD and TRBJ reference segments using MiTCR v1.1. Only V-J combinations with frequency above 0.0001, covering 98% to 99.2% of repertoires, were analysed. The TCS score was defined as the ratio of F50 (clonal expansion) to E x V (chaos), calculated using BLOSUM62-based TCRdist between CDR3 peptides within each V-J. Welch's t-statistics and random forest reduced roughly 500 V-J features to 13, which were used in a naive Bayes classifier (R e1071). The similarity between thyroid and blood repertoires was quantified using the Morisita-Horn index. TCRdb took the public reads, trimmed them with fastp at Q25, ran MiXCR for clone calling and kept in-frame beta chains. Identical CDR3 protein sequences are pooled into one entry, listed with their most common genes and DNA. TCRdb, not the original authors, processed these V and J calls. Across this sample there are hundreds of thousands of distinct CDR3 sequences, with 35% to 45% seen only once. The ten most abundant clones make up approximately 10% of the sample.

This clonotype has a handful of counts. Its antigen specificity is not known. Nothing much larger sits one base from this clone, and base qualities are not available. A patient counted as having stable Graves' hyperthyroidism if no progression to ophthalmopathy occurred over 18 months of follow-up. Hyperthyroidism patients were aged 18 to 65 years and newly diagnosed, with disease duration of less than 2 months. The study excluded patients with uncontrolled infections, other autoimmune diseases, pregnancy or lactation. Diagnoses relied on clinical symptoms, serum thyroxine and TRAb, thyroid ultrasound and orbital computed tomography. PBMCs were separated from approximately 9.9 ml of fresh peripheral blood using Ficoll-Paque density gradient centrifugation. Total RNA was extracted using Trizol reagent, and RNA quality was assessed on an Agilent 2100 Bioanalyzer. Measured from the cysteine to the phenylalanine, the CDR3 is 15 residues long. Of all the DNA, just the CDR3 is kept, 45 bases in frame from base 1. CDR1 and CDR2 (SGHKS, YYEKEE) derive from the germline V gene (reference sequence). V gives up 0 bases and J gives up 0 bases, and the segment between their germline ends measures 7 bases.

Material: blood. Recombination linked TRBV5-5 to TRBJ1-3, with a tentative D gene TRBD1 over 6 matching bases. The receptor was isolated from a man between 18 and 29 years old with Graves' hyperthyroidism. CDR3 region: CASSLGQDSGNTIYF. The DNA reads TGTGCCAGCAGCTTGGGACAGGACTCTGGAAACACCATATATTTT.